Presented here are 31 T cell receptor beta chains from one specimen sequenced in a study of control samples from healthy donors and cancer patients. Libraries were prepared by immunoSEQ multiplex PCR; TCRdb keeps only in-frame clonotypes and omits some of them. The table lists fewer than 200,000 clones, roughly 88% of them singletons. Material for sequencing was blood. These receptors all stem from a woman aged 25 to 39 in good health.

The V call is TRBV9, the J call TRBJ2-2; 9 bases map to TRBD1. The CDR3 is 15 residues long. V lost 4 bases, J lost 4 bases, and 5 bases stayed unmatched. CDR1 and CDR2 (germline): SGDLS, YYNGEE. CDR3 DNA: TGTGCCAGCAGCCTGCGGACAGGGGTCACCGGGGAGCTGTTTTTT. It translates to CASSLRTGVTGELFF.

J is TRBJ2-7 and V is TRBV6-4, with unresolved D. The CDR3 covers 15 residues. Germline CDR1 reads MRHNA; CDR2 reads SNTAGT. The V and J ends lost 3 bases and 6 bases respectively, with 18 bases between them. The CDR3 DNA follows: TGTGCCAGCAGTGATACCCACTCTCCCTTCGGCGAGCAGTACTTC. This gives the protein CASSDTHSPFGEQYF.

This chain uses TRBV3-1 (or the pseudogene TRBV3-2) with TRBJ1-5; no clear D gene. The germline V gene encodes CDR1 LGHDT and CDR2 YNNKEL (reference sequence). The CDR3 contains 14 residues. V was pared by 0 bases and J by 4 bases, with 7 bases between. The CDR3 nucleotides are TGTGCCAGCAGCCAAGACAGAAGAAATCAGCCCCAGCATTTT. Residues: CASSQDRRNQPQHF.

The V call is TRBV6-6, the J call TRBJ2-5, with D tentatively TRBD1 (6 bases). This CDR3 is built from 13 residues. The V gene lost 5 bases and the J gene lost 5 bases, with 12 bases spanning the gap. Germline CDR1 and CDR2: MNHNY and SVGAGI (reference sequence). The CDR3 spells CASSPNRAETQYF. CDR3 sequence (DNA): TGTGCCAGCAGTCCCAACAGGGCTGAGACCCAGTACTTC.

J is TRBJ1-1 and V is TRBV11-2, with 10 bases aligning to TRBD1. CDR1 SGHAT and CDR2 FQNNGV come from the germline V gene. There are 15 residues in the CDR3. Trimming at V came to 3 bases and at J to 3 bases, leaving 4 bases not matched to a gene. CDR3 nucleotide sequence: TGTGCCAGCAGCTTCGGGACAGGGGTCTACACTGAAGCTTTCTTT. Protein product: CASSFGTGVYTEAFF.

The V call is TRBV19, the J call TRBJ1-1; the match to TRBD1 covers 7 bases. Germline CDR1 and CDR2: LNHDA and SQIVND (reference sequence). V was clipped by 5 bases and J by 0 bases; unmatched bases: 3. The CDR3 is 14 amino acids. In nucleotides, the CDR3 is TGTGCCAGTAGTGTGGGACAGATGAACACTGAAGCTTTCTTT. Its translation: CASSVGQMNTEAFF.

The V and J genes are TRBV5-1 and TRBJ1-1, with D maybe TRBD1 (6 bases). V lost 0 bases to trimming and J lost 4 bases, with 13 bases between them. This CDR3 is built from 15 residues. The V gene's germline CDR1 is SGHRS and CDR2 YFSETQ. This CDR3 is CASSLEGGRATEAFF. The CDR3 coding sequence is TGCGCCAGCAGCTTGGAGGGGGGTCGTGCCACTGAAGCTTTCTTT.

This chain uses TRBV28 with TRBJ2-3, with 7 bases fitting TRBD2. V lost 3 bases to trimming and J lost 4 bases; unmatched junction nucleotides: 7. The V gene's germline CDR1 is MDHEN and CDR2 SYDVKM. This CDR3 spans 15 amino acids. In DNA form, the CDR3 reads TGTGCCAGCAGTTTTCTAGCGGACGGGGCAGATACGCAGTATTTT. Its protein is CASSFLADGADTQYF.

The chain links TRBV19 to TRBJ2-1, with 11 bases matching TRBD2. Germline V gene data show CDR1 as LNHDA and CDR2 as SQIVND (reference sequence). The CDR3 consists of 15 residues. J was trimmed by 7 bases and V by 10 bases; bases with no gene match: 12. CDR3 DNA sequence: TGTGCCACGACCCCCTTTAGGACTAGCGGGAATGAGCAGTTCTTC. It specifies CATTPFRTSGNEQFF.

This clone was counted a few times. This chain connects TRBV29-1 to TRBJ2-2; tentatively, D is TRBD1 (5 bases). The CDR3 sequence is 14 residues long. The V and J ends lost 7 bases and 5 bases respectively, with 17 bases between them. Germline values: CDR1 SQVTM, CDR2 ANQGSEA. CDR3 region: CSADPGIGTGELFF. For the CDR3, the DNA is TGCAGCGCTGATCCAGGGATAGGAACCGGGGAGCTGTTTTTT.

This chain connects TRBV9 to TRBJ1-1, with no clear D. The CDR3 has 13 residues. Germline CDR1 and CDR2: SGDLS and YYNGEE. V lost 4 bases and J lost 1, with 8 bases in between. The CDR3 loop reads CASSIDGNTEAFF. CDR3 coding DNA: TGTGCCAGCAGCATCGACGGGAACACTGAAGCTTTCTTT.

The chain couples TRBV6-2 or TRBV6-3 to TRBJ2-1; D gene unclear. CDR1 is MNHEY, CDR2 SVGEGT, per germline. This CDR3 contains 13 residues. Between the trimmed V and J ends, which lost 2 bases and 4 bases, there was a span of 6 bases. For the CDR3, the DNA is TGTGCCAGCAGTTACGTCCCATACAATGAGCAGTTCTTC. Its translation: CASSYVPYNEQFF.

This clone came up a few times. The chain couples TRBV6-1 to TRBJ2-7; D is uncertain. This CDR3 spans 13 amino acids. Between the trimmed V and J ends, which lost 3 bases and 2 bases, there was a span of 8 bases. The germline CDR1 and CDR2 sequences are MNHNS and SASEGT. In DNA form, the CDR3 reads TGTGCCAGCAGTGAGGGCACCACCTACGAGCAGTACGTC. Protein product: CASSEGTTYEQYV.

This clone was counted between two and nine times. The V gene is TRBV5-1, the J gene TRBJ2-1; 7 bases match TRBD2. CDR1 is SGHRS, CDR2 YFSETQ, per germline. Trimming removed 4 bases from V and 2 bases from J; junction bases left unmatched: 6. The CDR3 has 15 residues. The DNA of the CDR3 is TGCGCCAGCAGCGGTACTAGCGACCCCTACAATGAGCAGTTCTTC. Its translation is CASSGTSDPYNEQFF. The full variable domain, with the rest looked up from reference TRBV5-1 and TRBJ2-1, is KAGVTQTPRYLIKTRGQQVTLSCSPISGHRSVSWYQQTPGQGLQFLFEYFSETQRNKGNFPGRFSGRQFSNSRSEMNVSTLELGDSALYLCASSGTSDPYNEQFFGPGTRLTVL.

In its sample, this clone was seen once. The rearrangement uses TRBV4-1 and TRBJ2-1; unclear D gene. Trimming removed 1 base at V and 2 bases at J, with 6 bases between. This CDR3 has 14 residues. Germline CDR1 reads MGHRA; CDR2 reads YSYEKL. CDR3 sequence (DNA): TGCGCCAGCAGCCAAGCTCTAGCCTACAATGAGCAGTTCTTC. It yields the protein CASSQALAYNEQFF.

The chain carries TRBV9 and TRBJ1-1, with D uncertain. Trimming took 0 bases from V and 8 from J, leaving 17 bases between them. The germline CDR1 and CDR2 sequences are SGDLS and YYNGEE. The CDR3 is 15 amino acids. The CDR3 sequence: CASSVVGTASTEAFF. In nucleotides, the CDR3 is TGTGCCAGCAGCGTAGTTGGTACAGCCTCGACGGAAGCTTTCTTT.

The genes are TRBV3-1 (or the pseudogene TRBV3-2) and TRBJ2-5; D ambiguous. The V end was cut by 3 bases, the J end by 7 bases, with 6 bases between. CDR3 length: 11 residues. Germline loops: CDR1 LGHDT, CDR2 YNNKEL (reference sequence). The CDR3 region is CASSHLGTQYF. As DNA, the CDR3 is TGTGCCAGCAGCCATCTCGGGACCCAGTACTTC.

This clone has more than one count but fewer than ten. The rearrangement joins TRBV15 to TRBJ1-5; no reliable D call. Deletions cut 0 bases from V and 6 bases from J, with 15 bases between. The V gene's germline CDR1 is LNHNV and CDR2 YYDKDF (reference sequence). The CDR3 extends over 16 amino acids. The CDR3 nucleotides are TGTGCCACCAGCAGAGATTGGGCGCGGCCGGGTCAGCCCCAGCATTTT. Translating gives CATSRDWARPGQPQHF.

The chain employs TRBV28 and TRBJ2-2; D unclear. V was clipped by 3 bases and J by 5 bases, with 13 bases between them. This CDR3 is 15 amino acids long. In germline, CDR1 is MDHEN, CDR2 SYDVKM. The CDR3 region has the DNA TGTGCCAGCAGTTTTACCGCCTTGTGGACCGGGGAGCTGTTTTTT. Protein: CASSFTALWTGELFF.

The genes are TRBV2 and TRBJ1-2, with a tentative D call TRBD1 (5 bases). V was cut by 4 bases and J by 0 bases, with 12 bases left in between. The germline CDR1 and CDR2 sequences are SNHLY and FYNNEI. The CDR3 extends over 15 amino acids. CDR3 DNA: TGTGCCAGCAGTGTCCAGGACACCACTAACTATGGCTACACCTTC. This sequence encodes CASSVQDTTNYGYTF.

This clone is a singleton in its sample. This rearrangement joins TRBV7-2 to TRBJ2-7; 10 bases fit TRBD2. The CDR3 loop spans 14 amino acids. The junction had 4 bases not matched to a gene; V was cut back by 5 bases and J by 3 bases. Germline CDR1 SGHTA, CDR2 FQGNSA. Written as DNA, the CDR3 is TGTGCCAGCAGCGCAGCGGGAGGGAACTACGAGCAGTACTTC. Residues: CASSAAGGNYEQYF.

The table lists this clone with a count of one. The J gene is TRBJ1-4, the V gene TRBV27, with D possibly TRBD1 on 6 matching bases. Trimming removed 3 bases at V and 2 bases at J, with 7 bases between. Germline V gene data show CDR1 as MNHEY and CDR2 as SMNVEV (reference sequence). This CDR3 region has 14 residues. The CDR3 reads CASSFRGTNEKLFF. DNA of the CDR3: TGTGCCAGCAGTTTCAGGGGTACTAATGAAAAACTGTTTTTT.

This clone was recorded many times. The J gene is TRBJ2-2, the V gene TRBV11-1; D uncertain. CDR3 length equals 14 residues. Between the trimmed V and J ends, which lost 4 bases and 7 bases, there was a span of 13 bases. The germline gives CDR1 SGHAT, CDR2 FQDESV (reference sequence). This chain's CDR3 is CASSSGLAVGELFF. The CDR3 DNA follows: TGTGCCAGCAGCTCCGGGTTAGCAGTCGGGGAGCTGTTTTTT.

V gene TRBV27 combines with J gene TRBJ2-2; 7 nucleotides line up with TRBD1. Germline lookup yields CDR1 MNHEY and CDR2 SMNVEV (reference sequence). The CDR3 covers 19 residues. After removal of 2 bases from V and 4 bases from J, the junction contained 16 bases not matched to a gene. The chain's CDR3 is CASSLDPLGQASPTGELFF. As DNA, the CDR3 is TGTGCCAGCAGTTTAGACCCCTTAGGACAGGCCTCCCCCACCGGGGAGCTGTTTTTT.

This sequence joins TRBV9 and TRBJ2-2; 8 bases are a match to TRBD1. Germline V gives CDR1 SGDLS, CDR2 YYNGEE. The length of the CDR3 is 15 residues. V lost 4 bases to trimming and J lost 10 bases; unmatched junction nucleotides: 12. CDR3 DNA: TGTGCCAGCAGCCCGTGGACAGGGTTTGAGGCGGAGCTGTTTTTT. Its protein product is CASSPWTGFEAELFF. Looking up the rest from reference TRBV9 and TRBJ2-2 gives the full variable domain: DSGVTQTPKHLITATGQRVTLRCSPRSGDLSVYWYQQSLDQGLQFLIQYYNGEERAKGNILERFSAQQFPDLHSELNLSSLELGDSALYFCASSPWTGFEAELFFGEGSRLTVL.

This clone appeared a single time. The genes are TRBV30 and TRBJ2-3, with 8 bases identical to TRBD1. The CDR3 runs to 12 residues. Per germline, CDR1 GTSNPN and CDR2 SVGIG (reference sequence). V shed 4 bases and J 6 bases; nucleotides not matched to a gene: 3. CDR3 in amino acids: CAWTRGPDTQYF. Here the CDR3 DNA reads TGTGCCTGGACCAGGGGGCCGGATACGCAGTATTTT.

The chain carries TRBV7-5 and TRBJ2-7; TRBD1, the table's D call, lacks a check against the DNA. TRBV7-5 is assigned pseudogene status. This CDR3 is built from 15 residues. In DNA, the CDR3 is TGTGTCAGAAGCTTAGTCGAGGACAGACAATACGAGCAGTACGTC. Translating gives CVRSLVEDRQYEQYV.

This chain links TRBV11-3 with TRBJ2-4, with D possibly being TRBD2 (6 bases). This CDR3 spans 14 amino acids. The V end lost 3 bases, the J end lost 1 base, and 7 bases lay between the germline ends. Germline assignment: CDR1 SGHNT and CDR2 YENEEA. CDR3 sequence (DNA): TGTGCCAGCAGCTTTGGGGGGGCCAAAAACATTCAGTACTTC. Amino acid sequence: CASSFGGAKNIQYF. Full variable domain (remainder filled in from reference TRBV11-3 and TRBJ2-4): EAGVVQSPRYKIIEKKQPVAFWCNPISGHNTLYWYLQNLGQGPELLIRYENEEAVDDSQLPKDRFSAERLKGVDSTLKIQPAELGDSAVYLCASSFGGAKNIQYFGAGTRLSVL.

The V gene is TRBV7-2, the J gene TRBJ1-1, with 7 bases fitting TRBD1. The CDR3 has 15 residues. V dropped 3 bases and J dropped 2; count of bases not matched to a gene: 6. Per the germline V gene, CDR1 is SGHTA and CDR2 is FQGNSA. CDR3 sequence (DNA): TGTGCCAGCAGCTTCAACAGGGGTCTCAACACTGAAGCTTTCTTT. This encodes CASSFNRGLNTEAFF.

A few counts support this clone. The V call is TRBV6-5, the J call TRBJ1-2, with D possibly matching TRBD1 (6 bases). The CDR3 is made up of 14 amino acids. Trimming removed 0 bases from V and 4 bases from J, with 9 bases in between. CDR1 is MNHEY and CDR2 is SVGAGI in the germline V gene. The CDR3, as DNA: TGTGCCAGCAGTTACTCGGACAGAGTCTATGGCTACACCTTC. Translation: CASSYSDRVYGYTF.

The rearrangement links TRBV29-1 to TRBJ2-3; weak D call: TRBD2 (7 bases). V lost 4 bases to trimming and J lost 2 bases, with 10 bases between them. Germline CDR1 and CDR2: SQVTM and ANQGSEA. The CDR3 runs to 13 residues. This chain's CDR3 is CSVVGGATDTQYF. DNA of the CDR3: TGCAGCGTTGTAGGGGGGGCCACAGATACGCAGTATTTT.